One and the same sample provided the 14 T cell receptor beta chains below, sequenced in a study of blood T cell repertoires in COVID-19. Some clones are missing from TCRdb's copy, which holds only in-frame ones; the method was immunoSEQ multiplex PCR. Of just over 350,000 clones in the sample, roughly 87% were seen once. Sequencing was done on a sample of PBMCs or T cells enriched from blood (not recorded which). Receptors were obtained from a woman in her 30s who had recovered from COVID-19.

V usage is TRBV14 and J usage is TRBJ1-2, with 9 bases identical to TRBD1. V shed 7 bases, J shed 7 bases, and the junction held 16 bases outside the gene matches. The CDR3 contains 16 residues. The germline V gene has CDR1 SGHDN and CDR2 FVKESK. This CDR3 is CASTPSEGQGGIGYTF. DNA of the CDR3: TGTGCCAGCACCCCCTCGGAGGGACAGGGTGGAATTGGCTACACCTTC.

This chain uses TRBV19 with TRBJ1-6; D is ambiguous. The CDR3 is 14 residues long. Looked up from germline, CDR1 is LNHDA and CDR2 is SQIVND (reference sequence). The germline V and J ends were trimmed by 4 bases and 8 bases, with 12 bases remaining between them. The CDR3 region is CASSRTGVDSPLHF. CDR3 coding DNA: TGTGCCAGTAGTAGGACTGGAGTCGATTCACCCCTCCACTTT.

CDR3 region: CASEKGSGGYTF. In nucleotides, the CDR3 is TGTGCCAGCGAAAAGGGGTCTGGTGGCTACACCTTC. The chain uses TRBV12-3 or TRBV12-4 and TRBJ1-2; tentatively, D is TRBD1 (5 bases). This CDR3 spans 12 amino acids. Deletions cut 8 bases from V and 7 bases from J, with 14 bases between.

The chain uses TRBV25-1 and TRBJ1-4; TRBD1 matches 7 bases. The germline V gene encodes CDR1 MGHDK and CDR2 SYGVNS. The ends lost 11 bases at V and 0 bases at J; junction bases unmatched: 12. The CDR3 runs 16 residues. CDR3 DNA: TGTGCCTCCTCCTCTACAGGGGCTGCAACTAATGAAAAACTGTTTTTT. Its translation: CASSSTGAATNEKLFF.

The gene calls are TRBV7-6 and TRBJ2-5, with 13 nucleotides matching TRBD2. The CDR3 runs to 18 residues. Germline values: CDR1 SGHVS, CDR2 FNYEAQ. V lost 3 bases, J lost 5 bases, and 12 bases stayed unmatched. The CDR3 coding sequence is TGTGCCAGCAGCTTGATTGTGGGACTAGCGGGGATGTGGGAGACCCAGTACTTC. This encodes CASSLIVGLAGMWETQYF.

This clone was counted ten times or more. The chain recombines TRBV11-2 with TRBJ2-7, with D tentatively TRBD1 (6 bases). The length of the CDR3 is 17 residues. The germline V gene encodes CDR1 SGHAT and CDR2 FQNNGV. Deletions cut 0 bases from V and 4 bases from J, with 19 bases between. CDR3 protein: CASSLDRRWGPLYEQYF. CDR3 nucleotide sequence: TGTGCCAGCAGCTTAGATCGAAGGTGGGGGCCGTTATACGAGCAGTACTTC.

CDR3 in DNA: TGTGCCAGCAGCAACGGACAGGGATACACAGATACGCAGTATTTT. As protein: CASSNGQGYTDTQYF. The chain couples TRBV7-3 to TRBJ2-3; 8 nucleotides align to TRBD1. The CDR3 extends over 15 amino acids. CDR1 is SGHTA, CDR2 FQGTGA, per germline. J gave up 2 bases and V 5 bases, and 6 bases lay outside the gene matches.

CDR3 DNA sequence: TGTGCCATCAGTGAGTCGCCGACAGAAGCTTTCTTT. Protein product: CAISESPTEAFF. The chain uses TRBV10-3 and TRBJ1-1; D is uncertain. Trimming removed 0 bases at V and 8 bases at J, with 7 bases between. This CDR3 spans 12 amino acids. Germline lookup yields CDR1 ENHRY and CDR2 SYGVKD.

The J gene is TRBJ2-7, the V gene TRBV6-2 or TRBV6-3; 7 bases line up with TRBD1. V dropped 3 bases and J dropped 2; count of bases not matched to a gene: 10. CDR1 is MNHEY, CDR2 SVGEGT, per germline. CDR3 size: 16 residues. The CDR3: CASSYRRQGLAYEQYF. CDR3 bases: TGTGCCAGCAGTTATCGAAGACAGGGATTAGCCTACGAGCAGTACTTC.

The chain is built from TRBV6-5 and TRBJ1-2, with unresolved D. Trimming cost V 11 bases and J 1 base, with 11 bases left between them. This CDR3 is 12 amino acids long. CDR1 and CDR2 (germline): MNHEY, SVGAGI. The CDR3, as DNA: TGTGCCGTCGCCGGGGATAACTATGGCTACACCTTC. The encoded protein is CAVAGDNYGYTF.

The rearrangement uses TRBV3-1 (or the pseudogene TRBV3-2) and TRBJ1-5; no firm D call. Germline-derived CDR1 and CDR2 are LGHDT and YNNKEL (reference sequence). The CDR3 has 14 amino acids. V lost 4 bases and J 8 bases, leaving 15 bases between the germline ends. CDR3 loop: CASSPGSMGEPQHF. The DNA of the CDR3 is TGTGCCAGCAGCCCGGGGTCTATGGGAGAGCCCCAGCATTTT.

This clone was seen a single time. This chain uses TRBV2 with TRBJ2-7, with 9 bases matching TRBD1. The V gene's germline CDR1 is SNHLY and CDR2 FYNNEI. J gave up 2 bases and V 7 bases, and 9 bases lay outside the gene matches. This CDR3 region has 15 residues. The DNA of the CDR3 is TGTGCCAGCAATGACCGGGACAGGGCGGCCTACGAGCAGTACTTC. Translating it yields CASNDRDRAAYEQYF. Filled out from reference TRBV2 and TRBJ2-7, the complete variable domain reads EPEVTQTPSHQVTQMGQEVILRCVPISNHLYFYWYRQILGQKVEFLVSFYNNEISEKSEIFDDQFSVERPDGSNFTLKIRSTKLEDSAMYFCASNDRDRAAYEQYFGPGTRLTVT.

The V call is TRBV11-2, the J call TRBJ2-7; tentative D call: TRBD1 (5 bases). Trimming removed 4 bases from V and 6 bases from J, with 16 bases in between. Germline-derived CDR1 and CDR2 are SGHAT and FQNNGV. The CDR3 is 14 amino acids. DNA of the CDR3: TGTGCCAGCAGCTCGGACCCTCAGGGTTCCGAGCAGTACTTC. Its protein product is CASSSDPQGSEQYF.

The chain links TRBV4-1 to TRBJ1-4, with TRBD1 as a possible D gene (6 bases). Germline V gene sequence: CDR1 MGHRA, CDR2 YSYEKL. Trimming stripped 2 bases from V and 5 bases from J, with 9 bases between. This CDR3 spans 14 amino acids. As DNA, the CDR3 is TGCGCCAGCAGCCAAACAGGGATGAATGAAAAACTGTTTTTT. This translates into CASSQTGMNEKLFF.